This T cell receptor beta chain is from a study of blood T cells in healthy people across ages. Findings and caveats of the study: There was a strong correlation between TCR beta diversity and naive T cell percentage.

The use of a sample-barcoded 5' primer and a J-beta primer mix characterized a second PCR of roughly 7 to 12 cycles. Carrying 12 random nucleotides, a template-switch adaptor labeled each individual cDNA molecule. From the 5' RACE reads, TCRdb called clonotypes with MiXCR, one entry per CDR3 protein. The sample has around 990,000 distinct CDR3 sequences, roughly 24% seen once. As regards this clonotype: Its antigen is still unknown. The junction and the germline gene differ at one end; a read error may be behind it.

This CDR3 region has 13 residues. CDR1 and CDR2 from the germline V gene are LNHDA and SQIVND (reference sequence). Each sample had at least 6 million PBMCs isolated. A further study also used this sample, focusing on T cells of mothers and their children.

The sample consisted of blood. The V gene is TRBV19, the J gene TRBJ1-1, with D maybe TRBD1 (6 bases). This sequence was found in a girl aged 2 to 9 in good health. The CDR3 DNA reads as TGTGCCAGTACTACAGGGATGAACGCTGAAGCTTTCTTT. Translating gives CASTTGMNAEAFF.